This TCR beta chain is from a study of T-cell memory formation after mild COVID-19. Whole-study findings and limits: Pre-infection memory contained some responding clones, which suggested that cross-reactive memory had joined. CD4+ bias marked clones expanding day 15 to 37, unlike balanced contracting clones. Clones which contracted sat mainly in CM and EM if CD4+, and in EMRA if CD8+.

TCRdb redid the calling of the 5' RACE reads with MiXCR, one entry per CDR3 protein. The table records 300,000 to 350,000 distinct CDR3 sequences, approximately 13% of them present only once. This clonotype has just a few counts. Its antigen is undetermined. J gave up 2 bases and V 4 bases, and 7 bases lay outside the gene matches. The germline CDR1 and CDR2 sequences are MNHEY and SVGEGT. The CDR3 is 15 residues long. Sequencing input: PBMCs or a T cell subset sorted from them (not recorded which). The chain carries TRBV6-2 or TRBV6-3 and TRBJ2-7; 8 bases match TRBD1. This clonotype was sampled from a man aged 18 to 29 who had mild COVID-19 (a few samples of this study predate the infection). Cell type and time point are not known. CDR3 in amino acids: CASSFSQGAAYEQYV. Here the CDR3 DNA reads TGTGCCAGCAGTTTTTCGCAGGGGGCGGCCTACGAGCAGTACGTC.